These T cell receptor beta chains were read from a single sample in a study of chemoradiotherapy in HPV16-positive cancers. Using immunoSEQ multiplex PCR, the repertoire was profiled, and TCRdb retains in-frame clones only, with some absent. The sample holds 20,000 to 25,000 clones, around 86% seen once. Source: blood, taken from a patient who underwent chemoradiotherapy. The source of these receptors is a human donor with HPV-associated anogenital cancer. CDR3s include the opening cysteine and the closing phenylalanine or tryptophan. Each record gives: clone size, V gene, J gene, D gene, CDR3 DNA, CDR3 protein. D genes are given only for firm matches. Clone size is not always given. Where it is, it says once, few, many or a class for expanded clones.

size: NA; V: TRBV19; J: TRBJ2-3; D: TRBD2; DNA: TGTGCCAGTAGTATAGAAGGACTAGCGGGGGGTCGCACAGATACGCAGTATTTT; CDR3: CASSIEGLAGGRTDTQYF
size: NA; V: TRBV5-1; J: TRBJ2-1; D: TRBD2; DNA: TGCGCCAGCAGCTCGTCGACTAGCGGATACAATGAGCAGTTCTTC; CDR3: CASSSSTSGYNEQFF
size: NA; V: TRBV11-1; J: TRBJ2-7; D: TRBD2; DNA: TGTGCCAGCAGCTTAGGAGGGACTAGCGGGAGCGGGACCTACGAGCAGTACTTC; CDR3: CASSLGGTSGSGTYEQYF
size: few; V: TRBV5-1; J: TRBJ2-1; D: TRBD2; DNA: TGCGCCAGCAGCTCTGACCCGGGACTAGCGGTACACGAGCAGTTCTTC; CDR3: CASSSDPGLAVHEQFF
size: NA; V: TRBV7-2; J: TRBJ1-6; D: TRBD1; DNA: TGTGCCAGCAGCTTACAGGGGGCACCCCTCCACTTT; CDR3: CASSLQGAPLHF
size: NA; V: TRBV25-1; J: TRBJ1-1; D: TRBD1; DNA: TGTGCCAGCAGGGAACAGGGGGAAACTGAAGCTTTCTTT; CDR3: CASREQGETEAFF
size: NA; V: TRBV18; J: TRBJ2-5; D: NA; DNA: TGTGCCAGCTCACCCGGAGCGGAAGAGACCCAGTACTTC; CDR3: CASSPGAEETQYF
size: NA; V: TRBV29-1; J: TRBJ2-7; D: TRBD1; DNA: TGCAGCGCCGGCCGGGACAGGGACCACGAGCAGTACTTC; CDR3: CSAGRDRDHEQYF
size: NA; V: TRBV6-5; J: TRBJ1-5; D: TRBD1; DNA: TGTGCCAGCAGTCGGACAGGGGGAACGAGTCAGCCCCAGCATTTT; CDR3: CASSRTGGTSQPQHF
size: NA; V: TRBV5-5; J: TRBJ1-3; D: TRBD1; DNA: TGTGCCAGCAGCCCGAAGTGGGACAGTGGAAACACCATATATTTT; CDR3: CASSPKWDSGNTIYF
size: NA; V: TRBV2; J: TRBJ1-1; D: TRBD1; DNA: TGTGCCAGCAGTCTACGGACAGGGGGCACCACTGAAGCTTTCTTT; CDR3: CASSLRTGGTTEAFF
size: NA; V: TRBV25-1; J: TRBJ2-2; D: NA; DNA: TGTGCCAGCAGTGAAAGCGGGTCCAACACCGGGGAGCTGTTTTTT; CDR3: CASSESGSNTGELFF
size: NA; V: TRBV5-6; J: TRBJ1-3; D: TRBD1; DNA: TGTGCCAGCAACCGACAGGGCGCTTCACTCTCTGGAAACACCATATATTTT; CDR3: CASNRQGASLSGNTIYF
size: NA; V: TRBV5-4; J: TRBJ2-3; D: TRBD1; DNA: TGTGCCAGCAGCAGACTCCAGGGGGCAGATACGCAGTATTTT; CDR3: CASSRLQGADTQYF
size: NA; V: TRBV6-5; J: TRBJ2-2; D: TRBD1; DNA: TGTGCCAGTAGCCGGGACAGGGGAAACGGGGAGCTGTTTTTT; CDR3: CASSRDRGNGELFF
size: NA; V: TRBV7-2; J: TRBJ2-1; D: TRBD2; DNA: TGTGCCAGCAGTTGGGGTAGCGGGGCGTACAATGAGCAGTTCTTC; CDR3: CASSWGSGAYNEQFF
size: NA; V: TRBV4-1; J: TRBJ2-1; D: TRBD2; DNA: TGCGCCAGCAGCCAAGGGCCTAGCGGTTCCTACAATGAGCAGTTCTTC; CDR3: CASSQGPSGSYNEQFF